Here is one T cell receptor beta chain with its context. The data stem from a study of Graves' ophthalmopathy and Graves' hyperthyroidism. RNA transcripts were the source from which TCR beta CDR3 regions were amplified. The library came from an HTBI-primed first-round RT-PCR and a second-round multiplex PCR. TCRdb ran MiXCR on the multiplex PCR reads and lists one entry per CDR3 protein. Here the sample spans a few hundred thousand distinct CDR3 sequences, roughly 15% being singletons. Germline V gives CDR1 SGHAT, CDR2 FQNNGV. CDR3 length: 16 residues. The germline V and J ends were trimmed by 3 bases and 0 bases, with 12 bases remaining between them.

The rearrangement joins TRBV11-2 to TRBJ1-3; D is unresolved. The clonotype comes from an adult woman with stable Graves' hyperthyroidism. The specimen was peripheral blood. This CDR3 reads CASSFNGPSSGNTIYF. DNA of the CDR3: TGTGCCAGCAGCTTCAATGGACCTAGCTCTGGAAACACCATATATTTT.